This TCR beta chain was captured by sequencing in a study of cytomegalovirus exposure and HLA in healthy donors. Study context: The 120 validation repertoires, a later analysis reported, used the same platform as the 600 to 700 repertoires from the first cohort.

The protocol was immunoSEQ multiplex PCR, while the TCRdb copy is restricted to in-frame clones and leaves out a portion. This sample has a few hundred thousand clones, with 70% to 90% found just once. The CDR3 runs to 16 residues. Trimming removed 0 bases from V and 2 bases from J, with 11 bases in between. The germline gives CDR1 SGHVS, CDR2 FNYEAQ. This TCR was sampled from a woman aged 18-29 years in good health and CMV-seronegative. This chain links TRBV7-6 with TRBJ1-5; tentative D call: TRBD1 (5 bases). The sample consisted of PBMCs. The CDR3 reads CASSLADSWGNQPQHF. The CDR3 DNA is TGTGCCAGCAGCTTAGCTGACAGTTGGGGCAATCAGCCCCAGCATTTT.